What follows describes a single T cell receptor beta chain. This entry comes from a study of early T cells in non-severe SARS-CoV-2 infection. One entry per CDR3 protein, called by TCRdb with MiXCR from the 5' RACE reads. The sample records roughly 120,000 distinct CDR3 sequences, 14% to 15% being singletons. This TCR came from an adult who was a healthcare worker with PCR-confirmed SARS-CoV-2 infection or an uninfected control (not recorded which). Sequencing input: whole blood.

The CDR3, as DNA: TGCAGTGCTACCGTCACCGAGCTGGGCTACACCTTC. Translated, it gives CSATVTELGYTF. The rearrangement links TRBV20-1 to TRBJ1-2, with D unresolved. CDR1 and CDR2 from the germline V gene are DFQATT and SNEGSKA (reference sequence). The CDR3 has 12 residues. V lost 4 bases to trimming and J lost 8 bases, with 14 bases between them.